The present TCR beta chain was sequenced within a study of vaccination and CD4 T cells after COVID-19. Study background: Convalescents were six males and four females, two of them Hispanic. Overlapping SARS-CoV-2, HCoV-NL63, HCoV-OC43 and HCoV-229E spike peptides were used to stimulate cells.

Specified treatment: 10-day PBMC culture with coronavirus spike peptide pools or control peptides (ViraFEST assay). With approximately 10 ug/ml peptide pools and roughly 10 IU/ml IL-2, PBMCs were cultured at 2 million to 2.5 million per well. As for this clonotype: Antigen unknown.

V lost 8 bases, J lost 6 bases, and 8 bases stayed unmatched. CDR1 is DFQATT, CDR2 SNEGSKA, per germline (reference sequence). The length of the CDR3 is 13 residues. With the Oncomine TCR Beta short-read assay, DNA from cultured CD4+ T cells was sequenced. Genomic DNA was drawn out of CD4+ T cells grown in culture. Via MiXCR, TCRdb re-called the PCR reads, giving one row per CDR3 protein. The repertoire includes 13,000 to 15,000 distinct CDR3 sequences, about 46% of them detected once, and about 14% sits in the top ten. The chain has TRBV20-1 and TRBJ2-3, with 10 bases aligning to TRBD2. The sequence derives from a human donor who had recovered from COVID-19. The material sequenced was CD4+ T cells from blood, cultured in vitro. CDR3 residues: CSHLAGERDTQYF. In nucleotides, the CDR3 is TGCAGTCACCTAGCGGGGGAAAGGGATACGCAGTATTTT.